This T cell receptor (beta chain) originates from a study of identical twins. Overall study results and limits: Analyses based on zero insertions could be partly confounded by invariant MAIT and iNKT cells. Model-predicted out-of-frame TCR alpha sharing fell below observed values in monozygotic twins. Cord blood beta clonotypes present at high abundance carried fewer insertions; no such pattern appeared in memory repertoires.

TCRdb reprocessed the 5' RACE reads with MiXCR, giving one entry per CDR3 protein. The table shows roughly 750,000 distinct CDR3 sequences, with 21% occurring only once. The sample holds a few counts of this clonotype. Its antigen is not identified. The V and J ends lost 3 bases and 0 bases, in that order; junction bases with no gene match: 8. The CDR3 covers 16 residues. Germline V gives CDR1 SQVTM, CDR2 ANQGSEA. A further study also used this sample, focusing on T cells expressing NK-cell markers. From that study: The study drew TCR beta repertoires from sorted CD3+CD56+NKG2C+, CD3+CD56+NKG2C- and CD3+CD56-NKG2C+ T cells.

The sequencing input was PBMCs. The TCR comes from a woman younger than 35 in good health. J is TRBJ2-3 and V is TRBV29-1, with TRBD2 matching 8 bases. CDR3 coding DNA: TGCAGCGTTGATCGATCTAGCGGGTTGAGCACAGATACGCAGTATTTT. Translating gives CSVDRSSGLSTDTQYF.